The 10 T cell receptor beta chains presented below share a single source sample, sequenced in a study of cytomegalovirus exposure and HLA in healthy donors. The PCR contained 60 Vbeta and 13 Jbeta primers. Sequenced by immunoSEQ multiplex PCR; TCRdb stores in-frame clones only, minus some. The sample carries some 150,000 clones, approximately 78% recorded once. The sequencing sample was made of PBMCs. Receptors were obtained from a man aged 18 to 30 in good health and CMV-seropositive.

The chain has TRBV9 and TRBJ2-1; the match to TRBD2 covers 11 bases. Germline trimming cut 3 bases from V and 8 bases from J; bases unmatched to any gene: 7. CDR3 length equals 15 residues. The V gene's germline CDR1 is SGDLS and CDR2 YYNGEE. CDR3 in amino acids: CASSALAGGRDEQFF. For the CDR3, the DNA is TGTGCCAGCAGCGCGCTAGCGGGAGGCCGGGATGAGCAGTTCTTC.

The chain links TRBV5-6 to TRBJ2-7, with TRBD2 matching 9 bases. Germline CDR1 is SGHDT and CDR2 is YYEEEE. The CDR3 runs to 14 residues. V lost 3 bases to trimming and J lost 0 bases; unmatched junction nucleotides: 1. The CDR3 sequence: CASSWTSDSYEQYF. CDR3 coding DNA: TGTGCCAGCAGCTGGACTAGCGACTCCTACGAGCAGTACTTC. The full variable domain, rest sourced from reference TRBV5-6 and TRBJ2-7, is DAGVTQSPTHLIKTRGQQVTLRCSPKSGHDTVSWYQQALGQGPQFIFQYYEEEERQRGNFPDRFSGHQFPNYSSELNVNALLLGDSALYLCASSWTSDSYEQYFGPGTRLTVT.

The chain couples TRBV7-8 to TRBJ2-7, with 10 bases lining up with TRBD2. The germline V gene encodes CDR1 SGHVS and CDR2 FQNEAQ. CDR3 length equals 16 residues. V lost 5 bases and J lost 4; bases outside the gene matches: 11. The CDR3, as DNA: TGTGCCAGCAGCCCTAGAACTAGCGGGAATTATTACGAGCAGTACTTC. Its translation is CASSPRTSGNYYEQYF.

The chain is built from TRBV6-1 and TRBJ2-7; D is perhaps TRBD2 (6 bases). The V end was cut by 3 bases, the J end by 13 bases, with 10 bases between. The CDR3 sequence is 10 residues long. The germline CDR1 and CDR2 sequences are MNHNS and SASEGT. CDR3 sequence (DNA): TGTGCCAGCAGTGAGTGGGAGGATTACTTC. It codes for CASSEWEDYF.

The rearrangement uses TRBV6-1 and TRBJ1-2, with 7 bases aligning to TRBD1. Germline V gives CDR1 MNHNS, CDR2 SASEGT. The CDR3 is made up of 14 amino acids. V was clipped by 3 bases and J by 8 bases; unmatched bases: 9. For the CDR3, the DNA is TGTGCCAGCAGTGACCTTAGACAGGGAAGCGGCTACACCTTC. Translating it yields CASSDLRQGSGYTF.

The chain recombines TRBV28 with TRBJ1-1; D is perhaps TRBD1 (6 bases). The germline V and J ends were trimmed by 3 bases and 2 bases, with 19 bases remaining between them. The CDR3 spans 17 residues. The germline V gene encodes CDR1 MDHEN and CDR2 SYDVKM. The CDR3 reads CASSFGLGGGPNTEAFF. The CDR3 nucleotides read TGTGCCAGCAGTTTTGGGTTGGGAGGGGGGCCAAACACTGAAGCTTTCTTT.

The chain recombines TRBV19 with TRBJ1-2; 7 nucleotides agree with TRBD1. Germline CDR1 reads LNHDA; CDR2 reads SQIVND (reference sequence). This CDR3 has 13 residues. V lost 6 bases and J lost 4; bases outside the gene matches: 5. CDR3: CASRGQRIYGYTF. CDR3 in DNA: TGTGCCAGTAGGGGACAGCGAATCTATGGCTACACCTTC.

There are a few counts of this clone. The chain recombines TRBV7-8 with TRBJ2-1, with 12 bases that match TRBD1. CDR3 length equals 14 residues. The V segment lost 7 bases and the J segment 9 bases; nucleotides outside the gene matches: 7. Germline CDR1 SGHVS, CDR2 FQNEAQ. CDR3 in DNA: TGTGCCAGCAAGGGACAGGGGGCGTTTTTTGAGCAGTTCTTC. Its protein product is CASKGQGAFFEQFF.

The table lists this clone with a count of one. The chain has TRBV29-1 and TRBJ2-6; 7 bases are shared with TRBD1. Per germline, CDR1 SQVTM and CDR2 ANQGSEA. The CDR3 totals 14 residues. Germline trimming cut 5 bases from V and 3 bases from J; bases unmatched to any gene: 4. The CDR3 is CSVTTGVGANVLTF. The DNA of the CDR3 is TGCAGCGTTACTACAGGGGTTGGGGCCAACGTCCTGACTTTC.

The chain is built from TRBV30 and TRBJ1-4; D not resolved. Per the germline V gene, CDR1 is GTSNPN and CDR2 is SVGIG (reference sequence). The CDR3 sequence is 10 residues long. This chain's CDR3 is CASEGEKLFF. DNA for the CDR3: TGTGCATCGGAGGGTGAAAAACTGTTTTTT.